This TCR beta chain was identified during a study of T cell clonotyping in hematopoietic cell transplantation. TCRdb's copy holds only in-frame clones and misses some; the assay was immunoSEQ multiplex PCR. In the table there are roughly 44,000 clones, 75% to 90% of which are singletons. Time point described: recipient sample about 28 days before transplant, after cytoreduction. This CDR3 is 16 amino acids long. Per the germline V gene, CDR1 is SNHLY and CDR2 is FYNNEI. V lost 6 bases and J lost 4; bases outside the gene matches: 9. This specimen was peripheral blood mononuclear cells, taken before stem cell transplant. This receptor was identified in a man aged 55 to 69 with acute myeloid leukemia. Some clones in this sample may be carry-over from other donors' samples. The genes are TRBV2 and TRBJ2-5; 12 nucleotides align to TRBD2. The CDR3 DNA follows: TGTGCCAGCAGGCCACTAGCGGGGGGCCGGGGAGAGACCCAGTACTTC. Protein product: CASRPLAGGRGETQYF.